Following are 4 T cell receptor beta chains from one sample sequenced in a study of CD4 T cells in relation to SARS-CoV-2 and coronaviruses. Assay used: immunoSEQ multiplex PCR; TCRdb lists only in-frame clones, some missing. Of approximately 25,000 clones in the sample, more than 60% are singletons; the top ten hold around 18%. Their recognized antigens are unknown. Before the COVID-19 pandemic, during about 2011-2019, CD4+ T cells were taken from unexposed donors. CD4+ T cells were isolated from the cells after about ten days of culture. The sequencing input was CD4+ T cells from PBMCs, cultured in vitro. The receptors shown here come from a human donor in good health.

CDR3 sequence reads: CASSPGLAVQETQYF. The CDR3 coding sequence is TGTGCCAGCTCACCGGGACTAGCGGTCCAAGAGACCCAGTACTTC. This chain links TRBV18 with TRBJ2-5, with TRBD2 identical over 11 bases. The junction had 1 base not matched to a gene; V was cut back by 3 bases and J by 1 base. CDR1 is KGHSH and CDR2 is LQKENI in the germline V gene. The CDR3 contains 15 residues.

The chain is built from TRBV28 and TRBJ1-2; 7 nucleotides agree with TRBD1. Germline CDR1 is MDHEN and CDR2 is SYDVKM. V dropped 6 bases and J dropped 2; count of bases not matched to a gene: 12. This CDR3 has 16 residues. Written as DNA, the CDR3 is TGTGCCAGCAGCAGAAAACAGGGGTTTTTGAACTATGGCTACACCTTC. As protein: CASSRKQGFLNYGYTF.

The chain joins TRBV4-1 to TRBJ2-7; D might be TRBD1 (7 bases). Trimming stripped 2 bases from V and 2 bases from J, with 28 bases between. The V gene's germline CDR1 is MGHRA and CDR2 YSYEKL. The CDR3 is 20 amino acids. The CDR3 spells CASSQRGTEVLGLTTYEQYF. The CDR3, as DNA: TGCGCCAGCAGCCAACGGGGGACAGAGGTTCTAGGGTTGACAACCTACGAGCAGTACTTC.

The rearrangement uses TRBV11-3 and TRBJ2-1; TRBD1 is a possible D gene (5 bases). From germline, CDR1 is SGHNT and CDR2 YENEEA. This CDR3 is 14 amino acids long. V was trimmed by 5 bases and J by 2 bases, leaving 10 bases between them. The CDR3 DNA follows: TGTGCCAGCAGCCCGCAGGGCGCCTACAATGAGCAGTTCTTC. Amino acid sequence: CASSPQGAYNEQFF.